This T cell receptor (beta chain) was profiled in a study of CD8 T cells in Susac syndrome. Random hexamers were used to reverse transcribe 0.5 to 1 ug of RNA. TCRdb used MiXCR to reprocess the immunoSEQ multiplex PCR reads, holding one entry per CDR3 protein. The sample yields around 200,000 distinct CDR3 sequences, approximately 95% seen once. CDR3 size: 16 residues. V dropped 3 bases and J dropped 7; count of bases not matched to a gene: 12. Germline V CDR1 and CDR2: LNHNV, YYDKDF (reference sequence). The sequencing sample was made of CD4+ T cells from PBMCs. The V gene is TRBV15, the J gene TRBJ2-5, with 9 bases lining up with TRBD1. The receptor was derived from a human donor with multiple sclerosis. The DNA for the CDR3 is TGTGCCACCAGCAGGGCTGGACAGGGGCAGTGGCGGACCCAGTACTTC. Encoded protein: CATSRAGQGQWRTQYF.